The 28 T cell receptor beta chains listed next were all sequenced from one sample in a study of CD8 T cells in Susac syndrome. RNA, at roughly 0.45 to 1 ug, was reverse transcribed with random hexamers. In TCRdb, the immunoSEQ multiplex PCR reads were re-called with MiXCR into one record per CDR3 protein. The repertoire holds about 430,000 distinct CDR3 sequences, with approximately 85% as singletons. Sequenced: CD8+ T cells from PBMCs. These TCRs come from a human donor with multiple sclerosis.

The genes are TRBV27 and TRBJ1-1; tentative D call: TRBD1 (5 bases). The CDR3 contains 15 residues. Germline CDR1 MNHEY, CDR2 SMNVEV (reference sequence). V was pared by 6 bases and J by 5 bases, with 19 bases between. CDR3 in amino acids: CASSSSGLGLTEAFF. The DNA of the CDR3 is TGTGCCAGCAGCAGCTCTGGCTTGGGGCTAACTGAAGCTTTCTTT.

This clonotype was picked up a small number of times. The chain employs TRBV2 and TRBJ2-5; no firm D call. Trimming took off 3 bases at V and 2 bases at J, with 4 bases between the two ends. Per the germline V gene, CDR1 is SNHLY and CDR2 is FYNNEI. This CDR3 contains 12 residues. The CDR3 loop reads CASSDLQETQYF. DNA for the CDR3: TGTGCCAGCAGTGATCTTCAAGAGACCCAGTACTTC.

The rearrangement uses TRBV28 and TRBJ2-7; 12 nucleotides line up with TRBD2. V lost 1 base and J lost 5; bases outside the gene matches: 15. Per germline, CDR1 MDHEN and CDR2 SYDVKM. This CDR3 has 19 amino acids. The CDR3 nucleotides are TGTGCCAGCAGTTTATTCCATAGACTAGCGGGGGTGTTACGGGACGAGCAGTACTTC. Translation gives CASSLFHRLAGVLRDEQYF.

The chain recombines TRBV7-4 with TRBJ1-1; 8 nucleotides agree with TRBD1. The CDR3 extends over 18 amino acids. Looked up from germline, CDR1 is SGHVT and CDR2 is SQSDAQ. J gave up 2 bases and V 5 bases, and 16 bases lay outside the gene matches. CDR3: CASSVEGSGDRRNTEAFF. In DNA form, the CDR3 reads TGTGCCAGCAGCGTGGAGGGCTCGGGGGACAGGCGCAACACTGAAGCTTTCTTT.

CDR3: CASSPFGAARSYNEQFF. For the CDR3, the DNA is TGTGCCAGCAGCCCGTTCGGGGCGGCTAGGTCCTACAATGAGCAGTTCTTC. The chain recombines TRBV3-1 with TRBJ2-1; D possibly matches TRBD1 or TRBD2 (5 bases each). Trimming removed 4 bases at V and 1 base at J, with 17 bases between. Germline CDR1 LGHDT, CDR2 YNNKEL (reference sequence). The CDR3 consists of 17 residues.

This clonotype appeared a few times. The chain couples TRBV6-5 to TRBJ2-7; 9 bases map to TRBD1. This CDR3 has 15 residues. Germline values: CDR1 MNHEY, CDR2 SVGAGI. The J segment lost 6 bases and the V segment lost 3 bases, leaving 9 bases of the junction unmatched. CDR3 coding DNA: TGTGCCAGCAGTTATCCCGGGACAGGGTATGTCGAGCAGTACTTC. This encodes CASSYPGTGYVEQYF.

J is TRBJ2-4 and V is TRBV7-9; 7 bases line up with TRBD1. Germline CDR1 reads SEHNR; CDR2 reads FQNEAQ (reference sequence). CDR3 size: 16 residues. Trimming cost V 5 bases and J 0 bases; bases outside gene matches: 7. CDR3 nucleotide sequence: TGTGCCAGCAGCCCAAGACAGGGTCTAGCCAAAAACATTCAGTACTTC. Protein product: CASSPRQGLAKNIQYF.

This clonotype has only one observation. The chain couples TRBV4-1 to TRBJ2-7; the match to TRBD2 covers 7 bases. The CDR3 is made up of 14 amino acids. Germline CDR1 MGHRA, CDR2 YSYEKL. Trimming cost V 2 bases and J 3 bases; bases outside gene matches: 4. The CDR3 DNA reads TGCGCCAGCAGCCAAACTAGCGTTAACTACGAGCAGTACTTC. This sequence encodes CASSQTSVNYEQYF.

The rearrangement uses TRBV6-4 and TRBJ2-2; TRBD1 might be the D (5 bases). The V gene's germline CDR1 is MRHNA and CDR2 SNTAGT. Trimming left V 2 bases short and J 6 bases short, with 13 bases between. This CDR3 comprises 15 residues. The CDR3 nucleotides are TGTGCCAGCAGTGACGAGGTGCTGACAGCCGGGGAGCTGTTTTTT. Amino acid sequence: CASSDEVLTAGELFF.

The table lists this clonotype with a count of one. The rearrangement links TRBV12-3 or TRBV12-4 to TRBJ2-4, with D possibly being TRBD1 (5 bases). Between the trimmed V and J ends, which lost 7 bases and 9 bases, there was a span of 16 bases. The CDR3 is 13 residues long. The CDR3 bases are TGTGCCAGCACCGACAGACCCCTAATCATTCAGTACTTC. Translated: CASTDRPLIIQYF.

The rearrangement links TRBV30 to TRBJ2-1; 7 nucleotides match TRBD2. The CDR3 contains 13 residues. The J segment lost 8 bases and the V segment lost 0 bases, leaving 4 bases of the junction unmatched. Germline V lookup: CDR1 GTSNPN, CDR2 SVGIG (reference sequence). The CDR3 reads CAWSVFSGHEQFF. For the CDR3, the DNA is TGTGCCTGGAGTGTATTTAGCGGGCATGAGCAGTTCTTC.

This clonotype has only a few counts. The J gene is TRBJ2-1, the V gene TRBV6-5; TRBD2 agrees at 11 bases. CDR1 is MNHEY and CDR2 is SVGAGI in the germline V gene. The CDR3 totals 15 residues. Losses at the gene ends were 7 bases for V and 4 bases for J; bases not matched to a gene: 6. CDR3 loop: CASTILAGEYNEQFF. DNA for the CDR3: TGTGCCAGCACTATACTAGCGGGAGAGTACAATGAGCAGTTCTTC.

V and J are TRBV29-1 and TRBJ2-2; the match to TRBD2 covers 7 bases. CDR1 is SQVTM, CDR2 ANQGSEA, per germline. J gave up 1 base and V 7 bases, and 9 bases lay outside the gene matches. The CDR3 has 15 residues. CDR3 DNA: TGCAGCGGGGAGAGTTCTAGCGGGAACACCGGGGAGCTGTTTTTT. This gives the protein CSGESSSGNTGELFF.

The CDR3 loop reads CASSMGLAVDTQYF. The CDR3 DNA reads as TGTGCCAGTAGTATGGGACTAGCGGTTGATACGCAGTATTTT. The chain couples TRBV19 to TRBJ2-3, with 11 nucleotides matching TRBD2. V lost 3 bases, J lost 6 bases, and 2 bases stayed unmatched. The CDR3 length is 14 residues. Germline CDR1 is LNHDA and CDR2 is SQIVND (reference sequence).

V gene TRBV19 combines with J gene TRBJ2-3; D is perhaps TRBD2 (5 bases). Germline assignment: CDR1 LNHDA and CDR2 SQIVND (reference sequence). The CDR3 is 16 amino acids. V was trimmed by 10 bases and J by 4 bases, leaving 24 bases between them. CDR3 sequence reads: CATNPGGRPEPDTQYF. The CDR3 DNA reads TGTGCCACCAACCCAGGAGGCCGCCCTGAGCCAGATACGCAGTATTTT.

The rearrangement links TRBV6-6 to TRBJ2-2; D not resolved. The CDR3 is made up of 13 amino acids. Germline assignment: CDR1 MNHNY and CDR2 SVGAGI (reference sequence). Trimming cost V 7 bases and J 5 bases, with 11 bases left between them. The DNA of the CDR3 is TGTGCCAGCACCTTACGGGCGACCGGGGAGCTGTTTTTT. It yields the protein CASTLRATGELFF.

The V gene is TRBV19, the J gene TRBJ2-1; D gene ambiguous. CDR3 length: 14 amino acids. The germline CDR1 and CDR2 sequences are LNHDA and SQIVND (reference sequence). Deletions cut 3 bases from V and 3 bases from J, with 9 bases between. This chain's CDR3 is CASSISDGYNEQFF. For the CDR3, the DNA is TGTGCCAGTAGTATTTCGGACGGCTACAATGAGCAGTTCTTC.

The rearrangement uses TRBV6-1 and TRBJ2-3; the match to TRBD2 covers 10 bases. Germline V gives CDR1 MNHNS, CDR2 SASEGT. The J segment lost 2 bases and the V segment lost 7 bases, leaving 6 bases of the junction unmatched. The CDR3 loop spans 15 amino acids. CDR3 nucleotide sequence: TGTGCCAGCACGGGGCTAGCGGGAGACACAGATACGCAGTATTTT. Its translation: CASTGLAGDTDTQYF.

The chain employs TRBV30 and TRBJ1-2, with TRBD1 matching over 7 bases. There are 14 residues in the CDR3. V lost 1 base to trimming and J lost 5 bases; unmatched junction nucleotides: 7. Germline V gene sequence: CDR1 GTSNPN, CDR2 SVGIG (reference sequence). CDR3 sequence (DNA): TGTGCCTGGAGTGACAGGGGAGTAGGGTATGGCTACACCTTC. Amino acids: CAWSDRGVGYGYTF.

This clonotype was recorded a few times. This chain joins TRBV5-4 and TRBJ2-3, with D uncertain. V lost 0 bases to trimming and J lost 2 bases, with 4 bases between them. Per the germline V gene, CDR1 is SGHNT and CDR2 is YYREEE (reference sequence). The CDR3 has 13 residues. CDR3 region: CASSLDITDTQYF. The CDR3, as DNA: TGTGCCAGCAGCTTGGATATCACAGATACGCAGTATTTT.

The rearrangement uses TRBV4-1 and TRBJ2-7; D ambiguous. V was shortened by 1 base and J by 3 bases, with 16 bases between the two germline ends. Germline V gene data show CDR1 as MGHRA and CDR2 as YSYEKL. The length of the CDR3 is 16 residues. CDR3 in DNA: TGCGCCAGCAGCCAAGTTTTCTCTGGATCCTACTACGAGCAGTACTTC. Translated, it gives CASSQVFSGSYYEQYF.

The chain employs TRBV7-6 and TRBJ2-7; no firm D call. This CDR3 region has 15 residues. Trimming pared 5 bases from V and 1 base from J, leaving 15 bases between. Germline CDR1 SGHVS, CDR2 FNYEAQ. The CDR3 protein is CASSPQSFTSYEQYF. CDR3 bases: TGTGCCAGCAGCCCACAGAGTTTCACTTCCTACGAGCAGTACTTC.

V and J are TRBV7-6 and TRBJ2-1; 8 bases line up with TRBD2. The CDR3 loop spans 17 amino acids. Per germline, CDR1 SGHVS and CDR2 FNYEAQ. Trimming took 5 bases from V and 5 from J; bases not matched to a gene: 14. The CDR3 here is CASSTPAGTSSHNEQFF. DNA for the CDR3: TGTGCCAGCAGCACCCCGGCCGGGACTAGTTCCCACAATGAGCAGTTCTTC.

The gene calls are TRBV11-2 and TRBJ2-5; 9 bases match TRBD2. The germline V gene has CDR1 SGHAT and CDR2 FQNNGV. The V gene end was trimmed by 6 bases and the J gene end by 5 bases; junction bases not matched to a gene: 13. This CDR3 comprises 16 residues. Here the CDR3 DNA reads TGTGCCAGCAGGCCCCCGGCGGGAGGGCCCGGTGAGACCCAGTACTTC. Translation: CASRPPAGGPGETQYF. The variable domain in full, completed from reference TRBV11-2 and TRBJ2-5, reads EAGVAQSPRYKIIEKRQSVAFWCNPISGHATLYWYQQILGQGPKLLIQFQNNGVVDDSQLPKDRFSAERLKGVDSTLKIQPAKLEDSAVYLCASRPPAGGPGETQYFGPGTRLLVL.

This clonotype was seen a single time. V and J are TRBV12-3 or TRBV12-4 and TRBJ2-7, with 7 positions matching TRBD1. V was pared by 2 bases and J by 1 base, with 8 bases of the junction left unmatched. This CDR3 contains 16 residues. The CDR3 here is CASSLLGGWESYEQYF. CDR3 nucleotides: TGTGCCAGCAGTTTATTAGGGGGCTGGGAATCCTACGAGCAGTACTTC.

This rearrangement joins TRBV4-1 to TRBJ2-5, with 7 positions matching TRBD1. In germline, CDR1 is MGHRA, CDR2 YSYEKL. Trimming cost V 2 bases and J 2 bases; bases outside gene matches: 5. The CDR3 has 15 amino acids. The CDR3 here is CASSQTQGLQETQYF. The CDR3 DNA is TGCGCCAGCAGCCAAACACAGGGGCTTCAAGAGACCCAGTACTTC.

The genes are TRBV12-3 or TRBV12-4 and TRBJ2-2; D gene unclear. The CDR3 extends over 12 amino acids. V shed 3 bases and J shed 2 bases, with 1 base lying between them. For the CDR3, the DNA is TGTGCCAGCAGTTTCAACACCGGGGAGCTGTTTTTT. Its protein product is CASSFNTGELFF.

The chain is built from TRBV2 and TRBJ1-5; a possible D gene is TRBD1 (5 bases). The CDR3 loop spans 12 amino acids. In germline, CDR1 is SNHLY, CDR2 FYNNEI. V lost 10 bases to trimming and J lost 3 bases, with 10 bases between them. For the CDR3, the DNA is TGTGCCATGGGGACGGACAATCAGCCCCAGCATTTT. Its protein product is CAMGTDNQPQHF.